The 10 T cell receptor beta chains below were found in one sample sequenced in a study of blood T cell repertoires in COVID-19. TCRdb's table, derived via immunoSEQ multiplex PCR, lists solely in-frame clones and lacks some. The sample has around 70,000 clones, roughly nine tenths seen once. Sequenced sample: peripheral blood. The source of these receptors is a middle-aged man with acute or convalescent COVID-19.

This chain joins TRBV4-3 and TRBJ2-2; tentative D call: TRBD2 (6 bases). V lost 4 bases and J lost 4, with 22 bases in between. CDR1 is LGHNA, CDR2 YSLEER, per germline. This CDR3 comprises 18 residues. The CDR3 DNA reads TGCGCCAGCAGCCCCAGACGCCCGGGGGATGCGGGCACCGGGGAGCTGTTTTTT. Translation: CASSPRRPGDAGTGELFF.

The chain joins TRBV7-9 to TRBJ2-3; 11 nucleotides match TRBD2. CDR3 length: 16 amino acids. The trim removed 2 bases at V and 3 bases at J, leaving 4 bases unmatched. The germline CDR1 and CDR2 sequences are SEHNR and FQNEAQ (reference sequence). CDR3 sequence (DNA): TGTGCCAGCAGCTTACCGACTAGCGGGATTACAGATACGCAGTATTTT. Translating it yields CASSLPTSGITDTQYF.

The V and J genes are TRBV2 and TRBJ2-4, with D unresolved. V lost 5 bases and J lost 0, with 8 bases in between. Germline V CDR1 and CDR2: SNHLY, FYNNEI. The CDR3 is 14 residues long. CDR3 bases: TGTGCCAGCAGTCCCGTTCTAGCCAAAAACATTCAGTACTTC. The encoded protein is CASSPVLAKNIQYF.

This clone was detected a few times. The chain links TRBV5-3 to TRBJ1-4; D gene uncertain. TRBV5-3 is an ORF, and what it does is uncertain. V lost 4 bases, J lost 0 bases, and 10 bases lay in between. The CDR3 consists of 15 residues. The CDR3 DNA sequence: TGTGCCAGAAGCCCACGCACAGCAACTAATGAAAAACTGTTTTTT. It encodes CARSPRTATNEKLFF.

This chain joins TRBV10-1 and TRBJ2-7, with 8 bases lining up with TRBD2. Germline V gene data show CDR1 as WNHNN and CDR2 as SYGVQD (reference sequence). The CDR3 loop spans 13 amino acids. The V and J ends lost 6 bases and 6 bases, in that order; junction bases with no gene match: 7. CDR3 DNA: TGCGCCAGCAGCCACGGGGGGGGCCGCGAGCAGTACTTC. Translated, it gives CASSHGGGREQYF.

The chain has TRBV19 and TRBJ1-4, with D possibly being TRBD1 (5 bases). Germline values: CDR1 LNHDA, CDR2 SQIVND (reference sequence). The CDR3 covers 18 residues. Trimming left V 3 bases short and J 0 bases short, with 17 bases between. The CDR3 DNA is TGTGCCAGTAGTATGGGGGGTGGATTCCTTACAACTAATGAAAAACTGTTTTTT. Residues: CASSMGGGFLTTNEKLFF. The entire variable domain, with the rest obtained from reference TRBV19 and TRBJ1-4, is as follows: DGGITQSPKYLFRKEGQNVTLSCEQNLNHDAMYWYRQDPGQGLRLIYYSQIVNDFQKGDIAEGYSVSREKKESFPLTVTSAQKNPTAFYLCASSMGGGFLTTNEKLFFGSGTQLSVL.

J is TRBJ2-7 and V is TRBV3-1 (or the pseudogene TRBV3-2), with 8 bases that match TRBD2. CDR3 size: 16 residues. After removal of 2 bases from V and 5 bases from J, the junction contained 11 bases not matched to a gene. Germline V gene sequence: CDR1 LGHDT, CDR2 YNNKEL (reference sequence). The CDR3 sequence is CASSQPRGLEAHEQYF. The CDR3, as DNA: TGTGCCAGCAGCCAACCGAGGGGACTAGAGGCCCACGAGCAGTACTTC.

The genes are TRBV4-2 and TRBJ2-7, with 9 bases that match TRBD2. J lost 3 bases, V lost 2 bases, and 5 bases had no gene match. In germline, CDR1 is LGHNA, CDR2 YNFKEQ. This CDR3 has 15 amino acids. The CDR3 nucleotides read TGTGCCAGCAGCCAAATAGCGGGAGTAAGCTACGAGCAGTACTTC. Translated, it gives CASSQIAGVSYEQYF.

The chain couples TRBV6-5 to TRBJ2-7, with D possibly matching TRBD1 (6 bases). With 5 bases removed from V and 0 bases from J, the gap between germline ends came to 14 bases. Germline-derived CDR1 and CDR2 are MNHEY and SVGAGI. This CDR3 is built from 15 residues. The CDR3 nucleotides read TGTGCCAGCAGTAGAGGTAGAGGGGGCTCCTACGAGCAGTACTTC. This codes for CASSRGRGGSYEQYF.

The rearrangement joins TRBV2 to TRBJ1-5, with D possibly matching TRBD1 (6 bases). The CDR3 totals 15 residues. Looked up from germline, CDR1 is SNHLY and CDR2 is FYNNEI. V lost 8 bases and J 7 bases, leaving 21 bases between the germline ends. CDR3 region: CASREWDQRGQPQHF. CDR3 DNA sequence: TGTGCCAGCCGCGAATGGGACCAGAGGGGGCAGCCCCAGCATTTT.